A selection of T cell receptor beta chains follows, all from one sample in a study of shared clonotypes between healthy human individuals. Here immunoSEQ multiplex PCR was the method, and the copy in TCRdb shows in-frame clones only, minus some. The table lists about 680,000 clones, roughly 94% of them singletons. Sample: naive CD8+ T cells sorted from blood. The origin of the receptors is a man between 25 and 39 years old in good health. CDR3s include the opening cysteine and the closing phenylalanine or tryptophan. A D gene is named only where the DNA matches it firmly. The listing skips clone size in some rows; elsewhere it reads once, few, many or a size class.

j_call v_call d_call clone_size cdr3_nt cdr3_aa
TRBJ1-1 TRBV7-9 NA NA TGTGCCAGCAGCGGTCGCTTACGGGGGGCAGAGGGCACTGAAGCTTTCTTT CASSGRLRGAEGTEAFF
TRBJ2-1 TRBV7-6 NA NA TGTGCCAGCAGCCCAGGGAATGAGCAGTTCTTC CASSPGNEQFF
TRBJ2-7 TRBV18 TRBD1 NA TGTGCCAGCTCTCAATACAGGGGCACCTACGAGCAGTACTTC CASSQYRGTYEQYF
TRBJ2-1 TRBV27 TRBD2 NA TGTGCCAGCACCGACGGGACTAGCGGATACAATGAGCAGTTCTTC CASTDGTSGYNEQFF
TRBJ2-1 TRBV11-2 NA NA TGTGCCAGCAGCGATAGCCCCCCCCGGACACAAAACAATGAGCAGTTCTTC CASSDSPPRTQNNEQFF
TRBJ2-7 TRBV28 TRBD2 NA TGTGCCAGCAGTTTTGTCGGGGCAACTAGCGGGAGGGCCGGGATGTGTGAGCAGTACTTC CASSFVGATSGRAGMCEQYF
TRBJ2-7 TRBV15 NA NA TGTGCCACCAGCAGAGAGAACAGGCCCGAGCAGTACTTC CATSRENRPEQYF
TRBJ1-1 TRBV11-3 TRBD1 NA TGTGCCAGCCGCGACAGGGGTGACACTGAAGCTTTCTTT CASRDRGDTEAFF
TRBJ2-1 TRBV7-8 TRBD1 NA TGTGCCAGCAGCCCAGAGGTGGGACAGGGTTTTATCAATGAGCAGTTCTTC CASSPEVGQGFINEQFF
TRBJ2-1 TRBV7-8 NA NA TGTGCCAGCAGCTTAGAGGGGGGGGGAGCGGCGAGCTCCTACAATGAGCAGTTCTTC CASSLEGGGAASSYNEQFF
TRBJ2-2 TRBV20-1 NA NA TGCAGTGCTACGGGTCATGGGGAGCTGTTTTTT CSATGHGELFF
TRBJ1-3 TRBV5-4 NA NA TGTGCCAGCAGCCTCCCGGGGGCGACAATTGGAAACACCATATATTTT CASSLPGATIGNTIYF
TRBJ2-7 TRBV30 NA NA TGTGCCTGGAGTGTCGGCCACTCCTACGAGCAGTACTTC CAWSVGHSYEQYF
TRBJ2-2 TRBV29-1 NA NA TGCAGCGTGTCACCGGGGGAGCGGGAGCTGTTTTTT CSVSPGERELFF
TRBJ2-7 TRBV7-3 NA NA TGTGCCAGCAGCTTAAGCCAGAACTACGAGCAGTACTTC CASSLSQNYEQYF
TRBJ2-7 TRBV19 NA NA TGTGCCAGTAGTATAGAAGTTGGACTTACCTACGAGCAGTACTTC CASSIEVGLTYEQYF
TRBJ2-7 TRBV5-1 TRBD1 few TGCGCCAGCAGCACCGGGACAGGGGCCTACGAGCAGTACTTC CASSTGTGAYEQYF
TRBJ2-5 TRBV6-5 NA NA TGTGCCAGCAGTAGTAGCGAGACCCAGTACTTC CASSSSETQYF
TRBJ1-2 TRBV7-2 NA NA TGTGCCAGCAGCTTACCTCTGGTGGGATATGGCTACACCTTC CASSLPLVGYGYTF
TRBJ2-5 TRBV15 TRBD2 few TGTGCCACCAGCAGGTTTACTAGCGGGAGTGAGACCCAGTACTTC CATSRFTSGSETQYF
TRBJ2-7 TRBV9 NA NA TGTGCCAGCAGCGCCGGGGAGACCTACGAGCAGTACTTC CASSAGETYEQYF
TRBJ2-1 TRBV7-9 NA once TGTGCCAGCAGCTTAGGAGGTGCACCAATAAAGTTCTTC CASSLGGAPIKFF
TRBJ2-3 TRBV2 TRBD1 NA TGTGCCAGCAGTGTGGACAGGCGCTACACAGGGGAAGATACGCAGTATTTT CASSVDRRYTGEDTQYF
TRBJ2-7 TRBV18 TRBD1 NA TGTGCCAGCTCACCTGCCGGACAGGGGTGGTACGAGCAGTACTTC CASSPAGQGWYEQYF
TRBJ1-1 TRBV11-3 NA NA TGTGCCAGCAGCCGTACGGGGGAATTCGAAGCTTTCTTT CASSRTGEFEAFF
TRBJ1-1 TRBV4-2 NA NA TGTGCCAGCAGCCCCAGGGGACGGCAAAAAGAAGCTTTCTTT CASSPRGRQKEAFF
TRBJ2-5 TRBV14 NA NA TGTGCCAGCAGCCACCTCGGTAGCGCTCAAGAGACCCAGTACTTC CASSHLGSAQETQYF
TRBJ1-2 TRBV5-5 TRBD1 NA TGTGCCAGCAGCTTGTACATCCCTCGGGACAGGGCCCCGTATGGCTACACCTTC CASSLYIPRDRAPYGYTF
TRBJ2-7 TRBV27 TRBD2 once TGTGCCAGCAGTCTGACTAGCGGTAAGAGCTCCTACGAGCAGTACTTC CASSLTSGKSSYEQYF
TRBJ2-7 TRBV7-9 NA NA TGTGCCAGCAGCTTAATTGAGCGAACCTACGAGCAGTACTTC CASSLIERTYEQYF
TRBJ2-7 TRBV5-1 TRBD2 NA TGCGCCAGCAGCCCTTTAGCGGGAGCTAGTTCCTACGAGCAGTACTTC CASSPLAGASSYEQYF
TRBJ2-1 TRBV7-9 NA NA TGTGCCAGCAGCTTAGGTGGGGTCAGGGTGACAATTGCCGATGAGCAGTTCTTC CASSLGGVRVTIADEQFF
TRBJ1-1 TRBV15 NA NA TGTGCCACCAGCAGAGATGGGGGCATGAACACTGAAGCTTTCTTT CATSRDGGMNTEAFF
TRBJ2-2 TRBV29-1 NA NA TGCAGCGTTGATGATATCACCGGGGAGCTGTTTTTT CSVDDITGELFF
TRBJ1-2 TRBV6-1 NA NA TGTGCCAGCAGTGCCCCGGATCGGAGTTTTGGCTACACCTTC CASSAPDRSFGYTF
TRBJ2-7 TRBV27 TRBD2 NA TGTGCCAGCAGCCTGATCGCGGGAGGGCCCTACGAGCAGTACTTC CASSLIAGGPYEQYF
TRBJ1-2 TRBV2 TRBD1 NA TGTGCCAGCAGAGGACGGACAGGGGGCGACTATGGCTACACCTTC CASRGRTGGDYGYTF
TRBJ2-7 TRBV11-2 NA NA TGTGCCAGCAGCTTAATGCTGAATAGCTCCTACGAGCAGTACTTC CASSLMLNSSYEQYF
TRBJ2-1 TRBV7-8 NA NA TGTGCCAGCAGCTTAGGATATGGGGGTGAGCAGTTCTTC CASSLGYGGEQFF
TRBJ2-2 TRBV7-2 NA NA TGTGCCAGCAGCTTCGAGGTTCGCACCGGGGAGCTGTTTTTT CASSFEVRTGELFF
TRBJ2-3 TRBV9 TRBD2 NA TGTGCCAGCAGCCTACTAGCGGGAGGGGTAGATACGCAGTATTTT CASSLLAGGVDTQYF
TRBJ2-3 TRBV7-2 TRBD2 NA TGTGCCAGCAGCTCTAGCGGGAGGGCAGGAGATACGCAGTATTTT CASSSSGRAGDTQYF
TRBJ2-7 TRBV29-1 NA NA TGCAGCGTAACCGGGAGCTCCTACGAGCAGTACTTC CSVTGSSYEQYF
TRBJ2-1 TRBV11-2 TRBD1 NA TGTGCCAGCAGGGGAGGACAGGGGGTTATCAATGAGCAGTTCTTC CASRGGQGVINEQFF
TRBJ1-1 TRBV15 NA NA TGTGCCACCAGCAGAGATTCGTTACGCACTGAAGCTTTCTTT CATSRDSLRTEAFF
TRBJ2-7 TRBV4-3 NA NA TGCGCCAGCAGCCAAAGGGGCTCCTACGAGCAGTACTTC CASSQRGSYEQYF
TRBJ1-4 TRBV5-5 NA NA TGTGCCAGCAGCTCGAGGGAGTCTAGTGAAAAACTGTTTTTT CASSSRESSEKLFF
TRBJ2-7 TRBV27 NA once TGTGCCAGCAGTTTAACAGGCGTCTACGAGCAGTACTTC CASSLTGVYEQYF
TRBJ1-1 TRBV4-1 NA NA TGCGCCAGCAGCCAAGATCCGGGGGTATTGAACACTGAAGCTTTCTTT CASSQDPGVLNTEAFF
TRBJ2-2 TRBV9 TRBD2 NA TGTGCCAGCAGCGTAGAAGGGCTAGCGGGAGAGTTCGGGGAGCTGTTTTTT CASSVEGLAGEFGELFF
TRBJ1-5 TRBV27 NA once TGTGCCAGCAGTTTACGGGGTCGCAATCAGCCCCAGCATTTT CASSLRGRNQPQHF
TRBJ2-7 TRBV28 NA NA TGTGCCAGCAGTCAAGGGGACAAACTCTACGAGCAGTACTTC CASSQGDKLYEQYF
TRBJ1-3 TRBV9 NA NA TGTGCCAGCAGCGTAGCGGGAGGGGCCCTTATGACCGGAAACACCATATATTTT CASSVAGGALMTGNTIYF
TRBJ1-2 TRBV19 NA NA TGTGCCAGTAGTATAGACTTCGACCGAATTAACTATGGCTACACCTTC CASSIDFDRINYGYTF
TRBJ2-7 TRBV13 TRBD2 NA TGTGCCAGCAGCTCATCCGGGGGACTAGCGGGAGGGAACTACGAGCAGTACTTC CASSSSGGLAGGNYEQYF
TRBJ1-3 TRBV28 NA NA TGTGCCAGCAGTTTACTCAGGTACTCTGGAAACACCATATATTTT CASSLLRYSGNTIYF
TRBJ2-1 TRBV7-9 NA NA TGTGCCAGCAGCCAACTACCGGGAAGACCCAATGAGCAGTTCTTC CASSQLPGRPNEQFF
TRBJ2-7 TRBV4-1 TRBD2 NA TGCGCCAGCAGCGTACTAGCGGGGGTCTACGAGCAGTACTTC CASSVLAGVYEQYF
TRBJ1-1 TRBV9 NA NA TGTGCCAGCAGCGCCCGGGGAGCTTTCTTT CASSARGAFF
TRBJ2-1 TRBV5-1 NA NA TGCGCCAGCAGCCAGGACTTGAACAATGAGCAGTTCTTC CASSQDLNNEQFF